Below are 25 T cell receptor beta chains sequenced from a single sample in a study of PD-1 blockade in classical Hodgkin lymphoma. Each and every patient relapsed after autologous stem cell transplantation, and patients got differing brentuximab vedotin exposure. TCRdb keeps only in-frame clones here, not all; method: immunoSEQ multiplex PCR. The table records 95,000 to 120,000 clones, about 88% of them present only once. The sequencing here drew on peripheral blood mononuclear cells (PBMCs), taken before the second cycle of nivolumab. These receptors were obtained from a human donor with classical Hodgkin lymphoma.

The chain employs TRBV7-8 and TRBJ2-7; D unresolved. Per the germline V gene, CDR1 is SGHVS and CDR2 is FQNEAQ. The CDR3 is made up of 13 amino acids. V was shortened by 6 bases and J by 3 bases, with 12 bases between the two germline ends. This chain's CDR3 is CASSRTKDYEQYF. The CDR3 DNA reads TGTGCCAGCAGTCGAACGAAGGACTACGAGCAGTACTTC. Complete variable domain (other parts from reference TRBV7-8 and TRBJ2-7): GAGVSQSPRYKVAKRGQDVALRCDPISGHVSLFWYQQALGQGPEFLTYFQNEAQLDKSGLPSDRFFAERPEGSVSTLKIQRTQQEDSAVYLCASSRTKDYEQYFGPGTRLTVT.

The chain is built from TRBV5-5 and TRBJ1-1; D may be TRBD1 (5 bases). With 4 bases removed from V and 2 bases from J, the gap between germline ends came to 15 bases. CDR1 is SGHKS, CDR2 YYEKEE, per germline (reference sequence). The length of the CDR3 is 15 residues. CDR3 DNA: TGTGCCAGCAGCCGTGGTTGGGGCAGCAACACTGAAGCTTTCTTT. As protein: CASSRGWGSNTEAFF.

The sample holds a few counts of this clone. This chain uses TRBV28 with TRBJ1-4; 8 bases are a match to TRBD1. Germline CDR1 MDHEN, CDR2 SYDVKM. The CDR3 is made up of 12 amino acids. V trimming: 8 bases; J trimming: 8 bases; junction bases outside the gene matches: 4. The CDR3: CASGTGAEKLFF. CDR3 coding DNA: TGTGCCAGCGGGACAGGCGCCGAAAAACTGTTTTTT. Based on the CDR3 plus reference TRBV28 and TRBJ1-4, the full variable domain is DVKVTQSSRYLVKRTGEKVFLECVQDMDHENMFWYRQDPGLGLRLIYFSYDVKMKEKGDIPEGYSVSREKKERFSLILESASTNQTSMYLCASGTGAEKLFFGSGTQLSVL.

The chain employs TRBV27 and TRBJ1-1, with no clear D. Germline CDR1 reads MNHEY; CDR2 reads SMNVEV (reference sequence). V shed 9 bases and J shed 7 bases, with 9 bases lying between them. The CDR3 sequence is 10 residues long. CDR3 protein: CASGSHEAFF. In nucleotides, the CDR3 is TGTGCCAGTGGGAGCCATGAAGCTTTCTTT.

The genes are TRBV25-1 and TRBJ2-5; D remains unclear. CDR3 length equals 11 residues. V dropped 4 bases and J dropped 1 base, with 1 base sitting between them. The germline V gene has CDR1 MGHDK and CDR2 SYGVNS. CDR3 in DNA: TGTGCCAGCAGTGGCCAAGAGACCCAGTACTTC. Protein sequence: CASSGQETQYF.

The chain couples TRBV6-5 to TRBJ2-1; D uncertain. V dropped 2 bases and J dropped 0 bases, with 11 bases sitting between them. The CDR3 runs 16 residues. Germline V gene data show CDR1 as MNHEY and CDR2 as SVGAGI. The CDR3 DNA reads TGTGCCAGCAGTTACGGGCGGCCGAGCTCCTACAATGAGCAGTTCTTC. Translated: CASSYGRPSSYNEQFF.

The gene calls are TRBV6-5 and TRBJ1-2; TRBD1 matches 7 bases. From germline, CDR1 is MNHEY and CDR2 SVGAGI. J lost 4 bases, V lost 5 bases, and 4 bases had no gene match. The CDR3 totals 13 residues. For the CDR3, the DNA is TGTGCCAGCAGTCTCAGGACAGGCTATGGCTACACCTTC. It codes for CASSLRTGYGYTF.

The chain employs TRBV7-2 and TRBJ2-3; D gene uncertain. V was clipped by 4 bases and J by 2 bases, with 13 bases between them. CDR3 length: 15 residues. Germline CDR1 and CDR2: SGHTA and FQGNSA. The chain's CDR3 is CASSSRLIITDTQYF. The CDR3, as DNA: TGTGCCAGCAGCTCCCGACTTATTATCACAGATACGCAGTATTTT. Together with reference TRBV7-2 and TRBJ2-3, the CDR3 gives the full variable domain: GAGVSQSPSNKVTEKGKDVELRCDPISGHTALYWYRQSLGQGLEFLIYFQGNSAPDKSGLPSDRFSAERTGGSVSTLTIQRTQQEDSAVYLCASSSRLIITDTQYFGPGTRLTVL.

The chain has TRBV27 and TRBJ2-3; 8 bases are shared with TRBD2. The V gene's germline CDR1 is MNHEY and CDR2 SMNVEV (reference sequence). This CDR3 is built from 17 residues. V lost 4 bases to trimming and J lost 0 bases; unmatched junction nucleotides: 9. CDR3 sequence reads: CASSSLPSGGSTDTQYF. The CDR3 DNA sequence: TGTGCCAGCAGTTCCCTGCCTTCGGGGGGGAGCACAGATACGCAGTATTTT.

The rearrangement links TRBV5-6 to TRBJ1-1; D ambiguous. CDR3 size: 18 residues. Trimming removed 4 bases from V and 4 bases from J, with 26 bases in between. CDR1 SGHDT and CDR2 YYEEEE come from the germline V gene. As DNA, the CDR3 is TGTGCCAGCAGCCCCTCGGGTGACTCAATAAGTCGTCTCACTGAAGCTTTCTTT. It yields the protein CASSPSGDSISRLTEAFF. The entire variable domain, with the rest obtained from reference TRBV5-6 and TRBJ1-1, is as follows: DAGVTQSPTHLIKTRGQQVTLRCSPKSGHDTVSWYQQALGQGPQFIFQYYEEEERQRGNFPDRFSGHQFPNYSSELNVNALLLGDSALYLCASSPSGDSISRLTEAFFGQGTRLTVV.

The V gene is TRBV29-1, the J gene TRBJ1-1; D gene uncertain. Trimming shortened V by 4 bases and J by 1 base, and 7 bases separated the two germline ends. Germline CDR1 and CDR2: SQVTM and ANQGSEA. The CDR3 runs 12 residues. CDR3: CSVGRGNTEAFF. DNA of the CDR3: TGCAGCGTTGGACGGGGGAACACTGAAGCTTTCTTT.

V gene TRBV6-5 combines with J gene TRBJ2-7; D remains unclear. The CDR3 spans 16 residues. V was cut by 2 bases and J by 3 bases, with 17 bases left in between. The germline V gene encodes CDR1 MNHEY and CDR2 SVGAGI. This CDR3 reads CASSYPISGRLYEQYF. The CDR3 region has the DNA TGTGCCAGCAGTTACCCGATTTCAGGTCGTCTCTACGAGCAGTACTTC.

Turning to this clone: The sample contains more than one DNA sequence encoding this CDR3. V and J are TRBV6-5 and TRBJ1-2, with D tentatively TRBD1 (6 bases). V lost 8 bases, J lost 2 bases, and 15 bases lay in between. The length of the CDR3 is 14 residues. Germline V gene sequence: CDR1 MNHEY, CDR2 SVGAGI. The CDR3 reads CASGQQGINYGYTF. The CDR3 nucleotides are TGTGCCAGCGGACAGCAGGGGATAAACTATGGCTACACCTTC.

V and J are TRBV5-1 and TRBJ2-7, with a possible D match to TRBD2 (6 bases). Trimming shortened V by 3 bases and J by 1 base, and 17 bases separated the two germline ends. The CDR3 runs 16 residues. The germline V gene encodes CDR1 SGHRS and CDR2 YFSETQ. CDR3 sequence reads: CASSWGWRGQSYEQYF. The CDR3 coding sequence is TGCGCCAGCAGCTGGGGGTGGAGGGGTCAATCCTACGAGCAGTACTTC.

This chain connects TRBV5-1 to TRBJ1-3; D may be TRBD1 (6 bases). V was trimmed by 2 bases and J by 1 base, leaving 10 bases between them. Germline CDR1 is SGHRS and CDR2 is YFSETQ. This CDR3 has 15 residues. The CDR3 region is CASSFTGSSGNTIYF. The CDR3 nucleotides read TGCGCCAGCAGCTTTACAGGGTCATCTGGAAACACCATATATTTT.

V is TRBV6-1 and J is TRBJ1-1; weak D call: TRBD1 (5 bases). Germline-derived CDR1 and CDR2 are MNHNS and SASEGT. There are 14 residues in the CDR3. With 3 bases removed from V and 2 bases from J, the gap between germline ends came to 10 bases. CDR3 sequence (DNA): TGTGCCAGCAGTGAGTGGGGGGGAAACACTGAAGCTTTCTTT. Protein: CASSEWGGNTEAFF.

The CDR3 DNA sequence: TGTGCCAGCAGTTTTGGGCAGGGCAACGAGCAGTACTTC. The encoded protein is CASSFGQGNEQYF. This chain connects TRBV28 to TRBJ2-7, with D possibly TRBD1 on 5 matching bases. This CDR3 contains 13 residues. V shed 3 bases and J shed 5 bases, with 11 bases lying between them. Germline CDR1 and CDR2: MDHEN and SYDVKM.

The CDR3 nucleotides are TGCAGCGTAGGAACAGGGTTCAGGACCGGGGAGCTGTTTTTT. Translating gives CSVGTGFRTGELFF. The J gene is TRBJ2-2, the V gene TRBV29-1; TRBD1 is a possible D gene (6 bases). The germline gives CDR1 SQVTM, CDR2 ANQGSEA. The CDR3 totals 14 residues. V was cut by 6 bases and J by 5 bases, with 16 bases left in between.

This chain joins TRBV7-9 and TRBJ1-3; 8 positions match TRBD1. The J segment lost 3 bases and the V segment lost 2 bases, leaving 12 bases of the junction unmatched. The CDR3 has 18 amino acids. Germline V gives CDR1 SEHNR, CDR2 FQNEAQ (reference sequence). The DNA of the CDR3 is TGTGCCAGCAGCTTAACTCGACAGGGGCGCACCCATGGAAACACCATATATTTT. Protein: CASSLTRQGRTHGNTIYF.

V usage is TRBV18 and J usage is TRBJ1-2; maybe TRBD1 (6 bases). Germline values: CDR1 KGHSH, CDR2 LQKENI. This CDR3 is 16 amino acids long. V dropped 5 bases and J dropped 0 bases, with 16 bases sitting between them. The CDR3 sequence: CASSSRTVIANYGYTF. The CDR3, as DNA: TGTGCCAGCTCATCTCGGACAGTAATAGCTAACTATGGCTACACCTTC.

The chain is built from TRBV5-1 and TRBJ1-1, with 9 bases identical to TRBD1. CDR3 length equals 16 residues. Germline V gives CDR1 SGHRS, CDR2 YFSETQ. Losses at the gene ends were 9 bases for V and 1 base for J; bases not matched to a gene: 13. DNA for the CDR3: TGCGCCACCAGTCCCCCTACGGGACAGGGGAACACTGAAGCTTTCTTT. This sequence encodes CATSPPTGQGNTEAFF.

V usage is TRBV28 and J usage is TRBJ2-7, with D perhaps matching TRBD1 (6 bases). Trimming removed 7 bases from V and 2 bases from J, with 12 bases in between. Looked up from germline, CDR1 is MDHEN and CDR2 is SYDVKM. The CDR3 sequence is 13 residues long. CDR3 bases: TGTGCCAGCAACAGGGAACCGACCTACGAGCAGTACTTC. Protein: CASNREPTYEQYF.

The rearrangement links TRBV19 to TRBJ1-6; D gene uncertain. The CDR3 is 13 residues long. V shed 2 bases and J shed 10 bases, with 9 bases lying between them. The germline CDR1 and CDR2 sequences are LNHDA and SQIVND (reference sequence). CDR3 sequence: CASSIKDPSPLHF. The DNA of the CDR3 is TGTGCCAGTAGTATAAAGGATCCCTCACCCCTCCACTTT.

The chain couples TRBV4-2 to TRBJ1-2; tentative D call: TRBD1 (5 bases). The V end lost 0 bases, the J end lost 3 bases, and 17 bases lay between the germline ends. The CDR3 covers 17 residues. Germline lookup yields CDR1 LGHNA and CDR2 YNFKEQ. CDR3 loop: CASSQDELKGTDYGYTF. The CDR3 bases are TGTGCCAGCAGCCAAGATGAGTTAAAAGGGACTGACTATGGCTACACCTTC.

V usage is TRBV2 and J usage is TRBJ1-1; D possibly corresponds to TRBD1 (6 bases). The germline CDR1 and CDR2 sequences are SNHLY and FYNNEI. The CDR3 loop spans 15 amino acids. The V end was cut by 2 bases, the J end by 0 bases, with 10 bases between. Written as DNA, the CDR3 is TGTGCCAGCAGTGAATTGGGGGGCATGAACACTGAAGCTTTCTTT. Encoded protein: CASSELGGMNTEAFF.